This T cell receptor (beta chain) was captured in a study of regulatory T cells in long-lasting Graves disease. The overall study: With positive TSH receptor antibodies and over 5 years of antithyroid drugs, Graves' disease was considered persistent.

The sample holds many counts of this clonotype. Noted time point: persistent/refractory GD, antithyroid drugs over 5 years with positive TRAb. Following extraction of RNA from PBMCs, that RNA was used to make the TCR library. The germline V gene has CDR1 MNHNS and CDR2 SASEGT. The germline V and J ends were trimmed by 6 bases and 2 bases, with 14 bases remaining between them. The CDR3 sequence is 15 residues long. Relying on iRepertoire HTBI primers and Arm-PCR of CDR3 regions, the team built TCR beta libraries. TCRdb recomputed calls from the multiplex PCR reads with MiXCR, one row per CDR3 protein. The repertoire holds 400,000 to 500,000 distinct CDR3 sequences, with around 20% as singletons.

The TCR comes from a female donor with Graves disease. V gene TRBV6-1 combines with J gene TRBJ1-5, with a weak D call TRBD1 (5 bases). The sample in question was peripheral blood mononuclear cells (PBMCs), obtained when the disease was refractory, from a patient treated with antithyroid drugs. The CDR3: CASSRLGGGNQPQHF. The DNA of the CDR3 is TGTGCCAGCAGCCGTCTCGGGGGTGGCAATCAGCCCCAGCATTTT.